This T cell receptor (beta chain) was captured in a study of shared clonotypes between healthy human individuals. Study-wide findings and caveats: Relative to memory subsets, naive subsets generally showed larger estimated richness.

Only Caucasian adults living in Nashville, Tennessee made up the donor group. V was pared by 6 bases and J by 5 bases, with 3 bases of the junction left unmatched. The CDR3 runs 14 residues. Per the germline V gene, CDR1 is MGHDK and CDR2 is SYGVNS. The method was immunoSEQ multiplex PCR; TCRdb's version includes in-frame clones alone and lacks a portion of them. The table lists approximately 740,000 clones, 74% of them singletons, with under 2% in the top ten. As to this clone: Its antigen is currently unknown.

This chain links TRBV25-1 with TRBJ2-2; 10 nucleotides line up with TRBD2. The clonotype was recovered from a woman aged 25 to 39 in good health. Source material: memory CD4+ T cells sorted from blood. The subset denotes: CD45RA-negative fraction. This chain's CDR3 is CASRGLAATGELFF. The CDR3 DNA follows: TGTGCCAGCAGAGGACTAGCGGCTACCGGGGAGCTGTTTTTT.